The 8 T cell receptor beta chains presented below share a single source sample, sequenced in a study of somatic mutations in cytotoxic T cells in rheumatoid arthritis. Sequencing used immunoSEQ multiplex PCR; TCRdb keeps in-frame clones, though not all of them. The sample contains 15,000 to 20,000 clones, approximately 75% of which appear only once. The sample comprised CD8+ T cells sorted from blood. The source of these receptors is an adult with rheumatoid arthritis.

This clone was counted only a few times. This sequence joins TRBV5-6 and TRBJ1-1; the D is unclear. With 3 bases removed from V and 1 base from J, the gap between germline ends came to 7 bases. Per the germline V gene, CDR1 is SGHDT and CDR2 is YYEEEE. This CDR3 comprises 13 residues. The CDR3 reads CASSWSENTEAFF. Written as DNA, the CDR3 is TGTGCCAGCAGCTGGTCAGAGAACACTGAAGCTTTCTTT.

The CDR3 nucleotides read TGCGCCAGCAGCTTGGCAGGATTCTCTGGAAACACCATATATTTT. The encoded protein is CASSLAGFSGNTIYF. The chain carries TRBV5-1 and TRBJ1-3, with D unresolved. From germline, CDR1 is SGHRS and CDR2 YFSETQ. This CDR3 contains 15 residues. Between the trimmed V and J ends, which lost 0 bases and 0 bases, there was a span of 7 bases.

This rearrangement joins TRBV14 to TRBJ2-3; 7 positions agree with TRBD2. This CDR3 is built from 15 residues. The germline CDR1 and CDR2 sequences are SGHDN and FVKESK. As DNA, the CDR3 is TGTGCTTGCACCGCGGGGGAAGATTCGAGAGATACGCAGTATTTT. Its protein product is CACTAGEDSRDTQYF.

This clone showed up just a few times. The chain couples TRBV7-9 to TRBJ1-1; D gene unclear. V was trimmed by 0 bases and J by 5 bases, leaving 13 bases between them. The germline V gene encodes CDR1 SEHNR and CDR2 FQNEAQ (reference sequence). The CDR3 covers 15 residues. CDR3 bases: TGTGCCAGCAGCTTAGCGTCTGGGTTGGGAACTGAAGCTTTCTTT. Translation: CASSLASGLGTEAFF.

The chain has TRBV15 and TRBJ2-5; 8 bases are shared with TRBD1. This CDR3 contains 16 residues. Losses at the gene ends were 1 base for V and 5 bases for J; bases not matched to a gene: 9. Germline V CDR1 and CDR2: LNHNV, YYDKDF (reference sequence). CDR3 sequence: CATSRVRQGRRETQYF. CDR3 DNA sequence: TGTGCCACCAGCAGAGTTAGACAGGGGCGCAGGGAGACCCAGTACTTC.

The J gene is TRBJ1-2, the V gene TRBV2, with a tentative D call TRBD1 (5 bases). The CDR3 covers 14 residues. V was cut by 9 bases and J by 2 bases, with 16 bases left in between. CDR1 is SNHLY, CDR2 FYNNEI, per germline. CDR3 coding DNA: TGTGCCAGGGGAGGGCTAGGGGACAACTATGGCTACACCTTC. Protein: CARGGLGDNYGYTF.

The rearrangement uses TRBV11-1 and TRBJ1-5, with D possibly TRBD1 on 5 matching bases. V was trimmed by 2 bases and J by 5 bases, leaving 7 bases between them. The CDR3 covers 13 residues. Germline-derived CDR1 and CDR2 are SGHAT and FQDESV (reference sequence). DNA for the CDR3: TGTGCCAGCAGCTTACGAGGGGATCAGCCCCAGCATTTT. Its protein is CASSLRGDQPQHF. The full variable domain, in which reference TRBV11-1 and TRBJ1-5 provide the parts outside the CDR3, is EAEVAQSPRYKITEKSQAVAFWCDPISGHATLYWYRQILGQGPELLVQFQDESVVDDSQLPKDRFSAERLKGVDSTLKIQPAELGDSAMYLCASSLRGDQPQHFGDGTRLSIL.

In this sample, this clone turned up a few times. This chain connects TRBV7-9 to TRBJ1-2; D possibly corresponds to TRBD1 (5 bases). V lost 4 bases, J lost 6 bases, and 15 bases lay in between. This CDR3 has 14 residues. Germline assignment: CDR1 SEHNR and CDR2 FQNEAQ (reference sequence). In nucleotides, the CDR3 is TGTGCCAGCAGCTCCTCCGGCGGGGGGAATGGCTACACCTTC. It encodes CASSSSGGGNGYTF.